This record looks at one TCR beta chain sequence and its context. Its target is not known. The CDR3 sequence is 16 residues long. Germline trimming cut 3 bases from V and 7 bases from J; bases unmatched to any gene: 8. The V gene's germline CDR1 is SGHNT and CDR2 YYREEE (reference sequence). The repertoire was sequenced with immunoSEQ multiplex PCR; TCRdb's copy has only in-frame clones and lacks some. Here the sample spans roughly 2.5 million clones, around 90% being singletons. The sample is drawn from a study of shared clonotypes between healthy human individuals. Study-level findings and limits: Sequencing depth was predicted to influence how clonotypes are shared among donors.

The V gene is TRBV5-4, the J gene TRBJ2-2; 11 bases agree with TRBD1. Specimen: naive CD4+ T cells sorted from blood. Subset of the sample: CD45RA+ positively selected. The receptor's source is a young man in good health. CDR3 sequence: CASSSSGTGGGGELFF. In nucleotides, the CDR3 is TGTGCCAGCAGCTCCTCCGGGACAGGGGGTGGCGGGGAGCTGTTTTTT. The full variable domain, completed using reference TRBV5-4 and TRBJ2-2, is ETGVTQSPTHLIKTRGQQVTLRCSSQSGHNTVSWYQQALGQGPQFIFQYYREEENGRGNFPPRFSGLQFPNYSSELNVNALELDDSALYLCASSSSGTGGGGELFFGEGSRLTVL.